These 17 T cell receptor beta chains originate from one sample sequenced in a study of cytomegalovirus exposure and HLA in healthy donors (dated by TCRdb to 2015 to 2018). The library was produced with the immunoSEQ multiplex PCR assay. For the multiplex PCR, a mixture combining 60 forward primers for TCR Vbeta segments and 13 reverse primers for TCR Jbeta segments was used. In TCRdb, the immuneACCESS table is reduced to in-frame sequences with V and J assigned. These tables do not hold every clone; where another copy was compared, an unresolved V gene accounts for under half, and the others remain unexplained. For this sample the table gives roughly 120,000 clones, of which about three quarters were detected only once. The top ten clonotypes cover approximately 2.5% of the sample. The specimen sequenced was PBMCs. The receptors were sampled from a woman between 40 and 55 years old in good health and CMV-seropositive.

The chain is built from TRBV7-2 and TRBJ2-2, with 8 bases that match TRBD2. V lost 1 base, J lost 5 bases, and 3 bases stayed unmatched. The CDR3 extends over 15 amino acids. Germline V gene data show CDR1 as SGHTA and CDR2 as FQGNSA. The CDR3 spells CASSLEGGRTGELFF. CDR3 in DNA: TGTGCCAGCAGCTTAGAGGGCGGGAGGACCGGGGAGCTGTTTTTT.

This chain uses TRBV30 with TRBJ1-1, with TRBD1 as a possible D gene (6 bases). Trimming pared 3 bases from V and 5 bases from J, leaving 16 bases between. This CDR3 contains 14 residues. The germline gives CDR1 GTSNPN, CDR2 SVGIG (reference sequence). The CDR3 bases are TGTGCCTGGAGCCATGTACAGGGACGGACTGAAGCTTTCTTT. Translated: CAWSHVQGRTEAFF. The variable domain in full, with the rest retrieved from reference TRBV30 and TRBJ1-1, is SQTIHQWPATLVQPVGSPLSLECTVEGTSNPNLYWYRQAAGRGLQLLFYSVGIGQISSEVPQNLSASRPQDRQFILSSKKLLLSDSGFYLCAWSHVQGRTEAFFGQGTRLTVV.

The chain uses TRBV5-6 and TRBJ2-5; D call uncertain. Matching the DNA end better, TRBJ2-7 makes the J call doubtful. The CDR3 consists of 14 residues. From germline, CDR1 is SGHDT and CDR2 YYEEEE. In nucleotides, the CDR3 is TGTGCCAGCAGCGAGATGGCGGTAAATTACGAGCAGTACTTC. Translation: CASSEMAVNYEQYF.

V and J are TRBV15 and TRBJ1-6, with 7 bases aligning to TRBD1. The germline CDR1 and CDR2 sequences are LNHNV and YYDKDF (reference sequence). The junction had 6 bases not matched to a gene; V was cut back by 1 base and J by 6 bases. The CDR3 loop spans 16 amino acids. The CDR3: CATSRGGTASNSPLHF. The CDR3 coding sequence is TGTGCCACCAGCAGAGGGGGGACAGCCTCTAATTCACCCCTCCACTTT.

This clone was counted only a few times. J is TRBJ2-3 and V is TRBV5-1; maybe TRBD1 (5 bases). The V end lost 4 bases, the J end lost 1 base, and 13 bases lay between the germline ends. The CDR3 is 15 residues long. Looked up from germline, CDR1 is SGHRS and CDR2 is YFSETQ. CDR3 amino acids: CASSLRDTRTDTQYF. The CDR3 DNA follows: TGCGCCAGCAGCCTCAGGGATACACGCACAGATACGCAGTATTTT.

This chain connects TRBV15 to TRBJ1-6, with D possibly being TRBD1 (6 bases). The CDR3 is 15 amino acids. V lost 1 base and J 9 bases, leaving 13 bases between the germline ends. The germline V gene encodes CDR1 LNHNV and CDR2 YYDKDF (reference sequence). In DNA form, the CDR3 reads TGTGCCACCAGCAGAGTGGGCAGGGGACCTTCACCCCTCCACTTT. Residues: CATSRVGRGPSPLHF.

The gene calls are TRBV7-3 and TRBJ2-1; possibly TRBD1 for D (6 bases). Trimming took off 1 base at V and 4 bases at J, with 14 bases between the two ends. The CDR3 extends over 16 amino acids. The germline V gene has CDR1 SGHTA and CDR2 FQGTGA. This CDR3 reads CASSLNGGAGYNEQFF. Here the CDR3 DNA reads TGTGCCAGCAGCTTAAATGGGGGCGCCGGGTACAATGAGCAGTTCTTC.

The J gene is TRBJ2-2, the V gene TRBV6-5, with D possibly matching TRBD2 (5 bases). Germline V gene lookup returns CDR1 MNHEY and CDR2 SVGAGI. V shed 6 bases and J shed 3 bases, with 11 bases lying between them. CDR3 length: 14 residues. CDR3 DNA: TGTGCCAGCAGCCGAGAGGGATACACCGGGGAGCTGTTTTTT. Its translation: CASSREGYTGELFF.

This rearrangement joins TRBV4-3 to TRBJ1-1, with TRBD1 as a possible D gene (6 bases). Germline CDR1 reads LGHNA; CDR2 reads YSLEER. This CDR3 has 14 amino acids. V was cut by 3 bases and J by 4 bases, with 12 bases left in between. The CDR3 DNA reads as TGCGCCAGCAGCCAGGACACCAGGGGCACTGAAGCTTTCTTT. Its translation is CASSQDTRGTEAFF.

This chain's CDR3 is CASSEKWTGSSYNSPLHF. The CDR3 DNA is TGTGCCAGCAGTGAAAAATGGACAGGCAGCTCCTATAATTCACCCCTCCACTTT. The chain has TRBV6-1 and TRBJ1-6; 7 bases map to TRBD1. Germline V gene data show CDR1 as MNHNS and CDR2 as SASEGT. The ends lost 2 bases at V and 0 bases at J; junction bases unmatched: 7. The CDR3 is made up of 18 amino acids.

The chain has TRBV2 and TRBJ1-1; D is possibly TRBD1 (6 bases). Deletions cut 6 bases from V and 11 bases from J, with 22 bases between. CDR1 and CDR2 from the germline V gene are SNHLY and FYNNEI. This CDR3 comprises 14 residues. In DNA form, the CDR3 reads TGTGCCAGCAGCCAGCCGGGAGGGGGAATACGTGCTTTCTTT. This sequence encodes CASSQPGGGIRAFF.

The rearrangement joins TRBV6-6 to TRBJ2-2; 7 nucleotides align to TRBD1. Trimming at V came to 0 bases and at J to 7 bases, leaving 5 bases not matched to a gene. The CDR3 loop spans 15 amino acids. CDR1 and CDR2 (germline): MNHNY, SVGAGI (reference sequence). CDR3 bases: TGTGCCAGCAGTTACTCAAGGGGGCCGGACGGGGAGCTGTTTTTT. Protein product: CASSYSRGPDGELFF.

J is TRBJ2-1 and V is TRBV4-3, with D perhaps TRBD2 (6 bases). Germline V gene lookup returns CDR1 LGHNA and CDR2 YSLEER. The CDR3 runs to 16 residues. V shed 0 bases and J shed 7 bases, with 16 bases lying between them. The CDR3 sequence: CASSQEGGVGVNEQFF. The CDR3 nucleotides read TGCGCCAGCAGCCAAGAAGGCGGGGTCGGGGTTAATGAGCAGTTCTTC.

DNA of the CDR3: TGTGCCACCAGCAGAGAGGCGGGGGGGCGGACCGGGGAGCTGTTTTTT. Its protein is CATSREAGGRTGELFF. This sequence joins TRBV15 and TRBJ2-2; TRBD2 matches at 9 bases. Trimming cost V 0 bases and J 5 bases; bases outside gene matches: 4. The germline V gene encodes CDR1 LNHNV and CDR2 YYDKDF (reference sequence). This CDR3 has 16 residues.

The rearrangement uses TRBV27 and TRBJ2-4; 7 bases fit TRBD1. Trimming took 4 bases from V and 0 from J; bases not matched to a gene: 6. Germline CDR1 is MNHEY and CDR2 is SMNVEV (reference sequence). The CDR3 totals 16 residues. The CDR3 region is CASSSRDSLAKNIQYF. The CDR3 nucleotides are TGTGCCAGCAGTTCAAGGGACAGCCTAGCCAAAAACATTCAGTACTTC.

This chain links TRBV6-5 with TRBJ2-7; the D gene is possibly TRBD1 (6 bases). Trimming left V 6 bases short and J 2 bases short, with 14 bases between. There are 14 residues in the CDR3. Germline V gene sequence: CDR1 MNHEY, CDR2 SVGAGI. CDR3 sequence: CASSRNRVPYEQYF. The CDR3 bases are TGTGCCAGCAGCCGGAACAGGGTCCCCTACGAGCAGTACTTC.

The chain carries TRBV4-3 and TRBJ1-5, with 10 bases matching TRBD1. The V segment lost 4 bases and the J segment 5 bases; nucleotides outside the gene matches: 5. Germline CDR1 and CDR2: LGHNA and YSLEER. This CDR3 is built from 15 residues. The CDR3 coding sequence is TGCGCCAGCAGCCCCTGGACAGGGGGACATCAGCCCCAGCATTTT. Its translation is CASSPWTGGHQPQHF.